A single sample gave rise to the 12 T cell receptor beta chains below, sequenced in a study of untreated major depressive disorder. Notes on the study in general: Depressed patients' CD4+ T cells carried increased TRBV05-01 (Vbeta 5.1) usage versus control CD4+ T cells.

No antigen has been assigned to these receptors. Produced via immunoSEQ multiplex PCR; TCRdb's table is partial and in-frame only. The sample lists about 19,000 clones; 92% were seen once. The specimen sequenced was CD4+ T cells from PBMCs. These receptors came from a woman in her thirties or forties with major depressive disorder.

V is TRBV5-4 and J is TRBJ1-1; tentative D call: TRBD1 (6 bases). This CDR3 comprises 16 residues. V was shortened by 6 bases and J by 1 base, with 19 bases between the two germline ends. CDR1 SGHNT and CDR2 YYREEE come from the germline V gene (reference sequence). Here the CDR3 DNA reads TGTGCCAGCACCACCGGGGGGACGACAGGGAACACTGAAGCTTTCTTT. Protein product: CASTTGGTTGNTEAFF.

The rearrangement uses TRBV28 and TRBJ1-1; 9 nucleotides agree with TRBD1. Trimming cost V 4 bases and J 2 bases; bases outside gene matches: 2. The CDR3 sequence is 14 residues long. Germline V CDR1 and CDR2: MDHEN, SYDVKM. DNA for the CDR3: TGTGCCAGCAGTTCGGGACAGGGTAACACTGAAGCTTTCTTT. This encodes CASSSGQGNTEAFF.

The V and J genes are TRBV5-4 and TRBJ1-2, with 7 bases lining up with TRBD1. This CDR3 contains 12 residues. Germline trimming cut 4 bases from V and 12 bases from J; bases unmatched to any gene: 9. CDR1 and CDR2 from the germline V gene are SGHNT and YYREEE (reference sequence). CDR3: CASSADRVRNTF. CDR3 DNA: TGTGCCAGCAGCGCTGACAGGGTTAGGAACACCTTC.

In its sample, this clone was seen once. This rearrangement joins TRBV30 to TRBJ1-3; D is possibly TRBD1 (6 bases). This CDR3 spans 17 amino acids. Trimming stripped 5 bases from V and 4 bases from J, with 24 bases between. From germline, CDR1 is GTSNPN and CDR2 SVGIG (reference sequence). The CDR3 DNA reads TGTGCCTGGGCCCTCCAAAGGACAGTTTTGGCCGGAAACACCATATATTTT. It translates to CAWALQRTVLAGNTIYF.

The V gene is TRBV7-3, the J gene TRBJ1-2; TRBD1 matches at 7 bases. The CDR3 spans 14 residues. V shed 5 bases, J shed 7 bases, and the junction held 10 bases outside the gene matches. The V gene's germline CDR1 is SGHTA and CDR2 FQGTGA. The CDR3, as DNA: TGTGCCAGCAGCGCAACGACAGGGTTGGGTGGCTACACCTTC. Translating it yields CASSATTGLGGYTF.

This clone was detected once. The gene calls are TRBV21-1 and TRBJ1-1; TRBD1 is the table's D call, not checked against the DNA. TRBV21-1 is a pseudogene locus. CDR3 length: 14 residues. The CDR3 here is CASSKAGKNTEAFF. DNA for the CDR3: TGTGCCAGCAGCAAGGCAGGGAAGAACACTGAAGCTTTCTTT.

The V and J genes are TRBV5-5 and TRBJ2-7; D is uncertain. Per the germline V gene, CDR1 is SGHKS and CDR2 is YYEKEE (reference sequence). The CDR3 contains 13 residues. Deletions cut 0 bases from V and 4 bases from J, with 8 bases between. The chain's CDR3 is CASSLETIYEQYF. Written as DNA, the CDR3 is TGTGCCAGCAGCTTGGAGACAATTTACGAGCAGTACTTC.

The CDR3 protein is CASSGQSGAEETQYF. The CDR3 DNA follows: TGTGCCAGCAGCGGCCAGAGCGGAGCCGAAGAGACCCAGTACTTC. The chain uses TRBV11-3 and TRBJ2-5; D is perhaps TRBD2 (5 bases). Germline V CDR1 and CDR2: SGHNT, YENEEA. The CDR3 is made up of 15 amino acids. V gave up 5 bases and J gave up 3 bases, with 16 bases separating them.

The chain links TRBV15 to TRBJ1-5, with D maybe TRBD1 (6 bases). V gave up 7 bases and J gave up 3 bases, with 13 bases separating them. This CDR3 spans 14 amino acids. The germline V gene encodes CDR1 LNHNV and CDR2 YYDKDF (reference sequence). CDR3 DNA sequence: TGTGCCACCACCCCGGGACAATACAATCAGCCCCAGCATTTT. Amino acid sequence: CATTPGQYNQPQHF.

V usage is TRBV30 and J usage is TRBJ2-5; D is ambiguous. Germline V gives CDR1 GTSNPN, CDR2 SVGIG (reference sequence). V lost 2 bases and J lost 0, with 10 bases in between. CDR3 size: 14 residues. Here the CDR3 reads CAWSIPQYQETQYF. CDR3 coding DNA: TGTGCCTGGAGTATCCCGCAGTACCAAGAGACCCAGTACTTC.

As concerns this clone: The sample carries other DNA sequences with the same CDR3. The chain uses TRBV2 and TRBJ1-2; D is uncertain. The germline V and J ends were trimmed by 4 bases and 7 bases, with 13 bases remaining between them. The CDR3 sequence is 13 residues long. CDR1 is SNHLY, CDR2 FYNNEI, per germline. CDR3 DNA: TGTGCCAGCAGTGTAAAAGGGAACGGTGGCTACACCTTC. Translation: CASSVKGNGGYTF.

V and J are TRBV2 and TRBJ2-5; TRBD2 agrees at 9 bases. The V gene's germline CDR1 is SNHLY and CDR2 FYNNEI. Germline trimming cut 8 bases from V and 7 bases from J; bases unmatched to any gene: 5. The CDR3 extends over 12 amino acids. CDR3: CASAASGATQYF. Here the CDR3 DNA reads TGTGCCAGCGCGGCTAGCGGGGCGACCCAGTACTTC.